Presented here are 19 T cell receptor beta chains from one specimen sequenced in a study of cytomegalovirus exposure and HLA in healthy donors. A multiplex PCR was run with 60 Vbeta primers and 13 Jbeta primers. Libraries were prepared by immunoSEQ multiplex PCR; TCRdb keeps only in-frame clonotypes and omits some of them. The sample shows 99,000 or so clones, 78% of them seen only once. The specimen was PBMCs. The receptors shown here come from a man aged 25-45 years in good health and CMV-seronegative.

V and J are TRBV6-4 and TRBJ1-2; 8 nucleotides match TRBD1. V was pared by 5 bases and J by 3 bases, with 2 bases of the junction left unmatched. Germline V gene lookup returns CDR1 MRHNA and CDR2 SNTAGT. The length of the CDR3 is 13 residues. CDR3 region: CASSPGQDYGYTF. The DNA for the CDR3 is TGTGCCAGCAGTCCGGGACAGGACTATGGCTACACCTTC.

This chain joins TRBV7-9 and TRBJ2-7, with D perhaps TRBD1 (5 bases). The CDR3 loop spans 14 amino acids. Trimming cost V 2 bases and J 2 bases, with 10 bases left between them. CDR1 SEHNR and CDR2 FQNEAQ come from the germline V gene (reference sequence). The CDR3 protein is CASSLWTLAYEQYF. CDR3 nucleotide sequence: TGTGCCAGCAGCTTATGGACACTGGCCTACGAGCAGTACTTC.

This clone has a single count. This chain connects TRBV25-1 to TRBJ2-5; TRBD1 is a possible D gene (6 bases). The end of the DNA is better explained by TRBJ2-7, so the J call may be wrong. The length of the CDR3 is 14 residues. From germline, CDR1 is MGHDK and CDR2 SYGVNS. As DNA, the CDR3 is TGTGCCAGCAGTAGGGACACCTCCAACTCCGAGCAGTACTTC. This translates into CASSRDTSNSEQYF.

The DNA of the CDR3 is TGTGCCAGCACATTCACGGAGGAGACAGAAGCTTTCTTT. Protein: CASTFTEETEAFF. The chain employs TRBV18 and TRBJ1-1; D unresolved. V shed 8 bases and J shed 8 bases, with 18 bases lying between them. Germline assignment: CDR1 KGHSH and CDR2 LQKENI. The CDR3 is 13 residues long. Based on the CDR3 plus reference TRBV18 and TRBJ1-1, the full variable domain is NAGVMQNPRHLVRRRGQEARLRCSPMKGHSHVYWYRQLPEEGLKFMVYLQKENIIDESGMPKERFSAEFPKEGPSILRIQQVVRGDSAAYFCASTFTEETEAFFGQGTRLTVV.

The rearrangement links TRBV14 to TRBJ1-2; 8 bases are shared with TRBD1. Germline CDR1 reads SGHDN; CDR2 reads FVKESK. The CDR3 runs 13 residues. J lost 4 bases, V lost 5 bases, and 3 bases had no gene match. The CDR3 nucleotides are TGTGCCAGCAGCTTAACAGGGGGCTATGGCTACACCTTC. It encodes CASSLTGGYGYTF.

This clone was found once. This chain connects TRBV9 to TRBJ2-3, with 9 bases lining up with TRBD2. CDR3 length: 16 residues. Trimming removed 3 bases from V and 4 bases from J; junction bases left unmatched: 9. The germline CDR1 and CDR2 sequences are SGDLS and YYNGEE. Written as DNA, the CDR3 is TGTGCCAGCAGCGCCTTGGCGGGGGGGCCCGCAGATACGCAGTATTTT. The encoded protein is CASSALAGGPADTQYF.

The chain has TRBV28 and TRBJ2-3; 11 bases align to TRBD2. Germline CDR1 MDHEN, CDR2 SYDVKM. The CDR3 covers 15 residues. V was pared by 6 bases and J by 3 bases, with 5 bases of the junction left unmatched. This CDR3 reads CASSDSGRATDTQYF. DNA of the CDR3: TGTGCCAGCAGCGATAGCGGGAGGGCAACAGATACGCAGTATTTT. The variable domain in full, with the rest retrieved from reference TRBV28 and TRBJ2-3, is DVKVTQSSRYLVKRTGEKVFLECVQDMDHENMFWYRQDPGLGLRLIYFSYDVKMKEKGDIPEGYSVSREKKERFSLILESASTNQTSMYLCASSDSGRATDTQYFGPGTRLTVL.

V usage is TRBV4-3 and J usage is TRBJ2-7; TRBD2 matches at 9 bases. Per germline, CDR1 LGHNA and CDR2 YSLEER. After removal of 0 bases from V and 0 bases from J, the junction contained 6 bases not matched to a gene. This CDR3 is built from 17 residues. CDR3 sequence reads: CASSQDMLAGSSYEQYF. The CDR3 nucleotides read TGCGCCAGCAGCCAAGATATGCTAGCGGGAAGCTCCTACGAGCAGTACTTC.

The chain joins TRBV6-1 to TRBJ2-3; D is unclear. CDR3 length: 11 amino acids. Germline V CDR1 and CDR2: MNHNS, SASEGT. V lost 6 bases and J 2 bases, leaving 3 bases between the germline ends. CDR3 protein: CASRYTDTQYF. The CDR3 coding sequence is TGTGCCAGCAGATACACAGATACGCAGTATTTT.

V is TRBV7-8 and J is TRBJ2-1; D not certain. Trimming pared 5 bases from V and 10 bases from J, leaving 12 bases between. Germline V CDR1 and CDR2: SGHVS, FQNEAQ. This CDR3 contains 12 residues. The CDR3 sequence: CASSPAGREQFF. CDR3 coding DNA: TGTGCCAGCAGCCCAGCTGGCAGGGAGCAGTTCTTC.

This chain connects TRBV7-2 to TRBJ1-1; D call uncertain. V lost 5 bases, J lost 2 bases, and 9 bases lay in between. The CDR3 spans 13 residues. Germline CDR1 SGHTA, CDR2 FQGNSA. CDR3 in DNA: TGTGCCAGCAGCCCCGTCGGTAACACTGAAGCTTTCTTT. Amino acid sequence: CASSPVGNTEAFF.

V and J are TRBV6-5 and TRBJ1-1, with 11 bases aligning to TRBD1. The CDR3 is made up of 16 amino acids. Losses at the gene ends were 2 bases for V and 3 bases for J; bases not matched to a gene: 5. Germline lookup yields CDR1 MNHEY and CDR2 SVGAGI. In nucleotides, the CDR3 is TGTGCCAGCAGTTACGGACAGGGGGCCGTGTACACTGAAGCTTTCTTT. Amino acids: CASSYGQGAVYTEAFF.

The table lists this clone with a count of one. This chain uses TRBV19 with TRBJ1-1, with D possibly matching TRBD1 (6 bases). V lost 7 bases and J 4 bases, leaving 16 bases between the germline ends. The CDR3 runs 14 residues. CDR1 and CDR2 (germline): LNHDA, SQIVND (reference sequence). CDR3 protein: CASTRGTGGTEAFF. The CDR3, as DNA: TGTGCCAGTACTAGGGGGACGGGGGGCACTGAAGCTTTCTTT.

The genes are TRBV7-2 and TRBJ1-2; no reliable D call. CDR1 is SGHTA and CDR2 is FQGNSA in the germline V gene. CDR3 length: 14 amino acids. V shed 3 bases and J shed 0 bases, with 8 bases lying between them. The DNA for the CDR3 is TGTGCCAGCAGCTTGCAGGAAGCTAACTATGGCTACACCTTC. It specifies CASSLQEANYGYTF. The variable domain in full, completed from reference TRBV7-2 and TRBJ1-2, reads GAGVSQSPSNKVTEKGKDVELRCDPISGHTALYWYRQSLGQGLEFLIYFQGNSAPDKSGLPSDRFSAERTGGSVSTLTIQRTQQEDSAVYLCASSLQEANYGYTFGSGTRLTVV.

V gene TRBV4-1 combines with J gene TRBJ2-2; the match to TRBD2 covers 13 bases. Trimming cost V 3 bases and J 4 bases; bases outside gene matches: 11. CDR1 is MGHRA, CDR2 YSYEKL, per germline. The length of the CDR3 is 19 residues. The CDR3 loop reads CASSQLLAGGGGGTGELFF. In DNA, the CDR3 is TGCGCCAGCAGCCAGCTACTAGCGGGAGGGGGCGGGGGCACCGGGGAGCTGTTTTTT.

A word on this clone: The conserved phenylalanine or tryptophan is not found at the CDR3 terminus, so this likely reflects a read error. V is TRBV2 and J is TRBJ2-7; the D gene is possibly TRBD2 (5 bases). Trimming took 8 bases from V and 3 from J, leaving 11 bases between them. The CDR3 has 12 amino acids. From germline, CDR1 is SNHLY and CDR2 FYNNEI. CDR3: CASGGTLYEQYL. CDR3 DNA sequence: TGTGCCAGCGGAGGCACCCTCTACGAGCAGTACCTC.

V gene TRBV30 combines with J gene TRBJ2-2, with 9 nucleotides matching TRBD1. The length of the CDR3 is 14 residues. V lost 6 bases, J lost 0 bases, and 2 bases stayed unmatched. The germline V gene encodes CDR1 GTSNPN and CDR2 SVGIG (reference sequence). The CDR3 spells CACNRGPNTGELFF. The CDR3 DNA is TGTGCCTGTAACAGGGGGCCGAACACCGGGGAGCTGTTTTTT.

The chain uses TRBV28 and TRBJ1-2, with 9 bases matching TRBD1. The CDR3 has 16 residues. The V gene end was trimmed by 2 bases and the J gene end by 7 bases; junction bases not matched to a gene: 11. Germline V lookup: CDR1 MDHEN, CDR2 SYDVKM. CDR3 in DNA: TGTGCCAGCAGTTTAGGACAGGGGAGGGGCCGAGGTGGCTACACCTTC. Amino acid sequence: CASSLGQGRGRGGYTF.

This chain connects TRBV2 to TRBJ1-6; the match to TRBD1 covers 8 bases. This CDR3 has 19 amino acids. Germline V gives CDR1 SNHLY, CDR2 FYNNEI. V lost 4 bases to trimming and J lost 2 bases; unmatched junction nucleotides: 13. CDR3 amino acids: CASSAGTGRADAYNSPLHF. CDR3 bases: TGTGCCAGCAGTGCCGGGACAGGTAGGGCCGACGCCTATAATTCACCCCTCCACTTT.